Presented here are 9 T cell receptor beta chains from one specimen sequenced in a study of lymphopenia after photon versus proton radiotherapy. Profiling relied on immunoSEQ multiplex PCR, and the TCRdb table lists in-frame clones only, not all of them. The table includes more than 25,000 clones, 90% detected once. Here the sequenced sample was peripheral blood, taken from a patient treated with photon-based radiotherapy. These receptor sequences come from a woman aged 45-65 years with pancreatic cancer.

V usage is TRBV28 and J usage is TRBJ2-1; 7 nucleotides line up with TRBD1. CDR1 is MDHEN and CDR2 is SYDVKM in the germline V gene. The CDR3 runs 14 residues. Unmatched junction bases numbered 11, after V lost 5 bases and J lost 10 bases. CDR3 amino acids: CASSGQAPPHEQFF. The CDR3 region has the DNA TGTGCCAGCAGTGGACAGGCGCCGCCGCACGAGCAGTTCTTC.

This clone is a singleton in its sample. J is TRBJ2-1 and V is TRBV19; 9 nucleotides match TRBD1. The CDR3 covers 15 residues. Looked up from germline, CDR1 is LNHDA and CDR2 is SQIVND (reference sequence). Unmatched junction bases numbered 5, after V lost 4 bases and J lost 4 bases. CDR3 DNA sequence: TGTGCCAGTAGTAGACCGGGACAGGGTTACAATGAGCAGTTCTTC. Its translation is CASSRPGQGYNEQFF.

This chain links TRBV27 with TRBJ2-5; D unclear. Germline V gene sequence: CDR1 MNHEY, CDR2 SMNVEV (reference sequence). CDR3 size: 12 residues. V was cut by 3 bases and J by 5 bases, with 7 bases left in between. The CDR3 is CASSFDRETQYF. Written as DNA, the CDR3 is TGTGCCAGCAGTTTCGATAGGGAGACCCAGTACTTC.

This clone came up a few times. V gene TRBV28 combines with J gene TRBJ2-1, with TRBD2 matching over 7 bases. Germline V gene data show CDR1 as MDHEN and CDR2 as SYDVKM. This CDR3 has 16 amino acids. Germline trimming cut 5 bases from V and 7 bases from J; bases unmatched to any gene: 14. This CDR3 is CASSLSFSGFGNEQFF. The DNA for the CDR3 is TGTGCCAGCAGTCTCTCATTTAGCGGGTTTGGGAATGAGCAGTTCTTC.

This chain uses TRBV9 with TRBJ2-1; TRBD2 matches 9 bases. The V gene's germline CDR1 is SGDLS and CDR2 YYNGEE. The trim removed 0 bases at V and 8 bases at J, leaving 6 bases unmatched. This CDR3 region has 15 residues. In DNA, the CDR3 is TGTGCCAGCAGCGTAGAGGTAGCGGGAGTTTATGAGCAGTTCTTC. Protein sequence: CASSVEVAGVYEQFF. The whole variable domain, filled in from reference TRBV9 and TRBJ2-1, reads DSGVTQTPKHLITATGQRVTLRCSPRSGDLSVYWYQQSLDQGLQFLIQYYNGEERAKGNILERFSAQQFPDLHSELNLSSLELGDSALYFCASSVEVAGVYEQFFGPGTRLTVL.

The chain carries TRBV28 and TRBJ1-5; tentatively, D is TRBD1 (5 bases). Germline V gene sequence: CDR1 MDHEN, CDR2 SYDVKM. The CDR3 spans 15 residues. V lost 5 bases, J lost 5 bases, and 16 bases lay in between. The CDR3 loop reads CASSRGGIGDQPQHF. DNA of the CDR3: TGTGCCAGCAGTCGTGGGGGAATAGGGGATCAGCCCCAGCATTTT.

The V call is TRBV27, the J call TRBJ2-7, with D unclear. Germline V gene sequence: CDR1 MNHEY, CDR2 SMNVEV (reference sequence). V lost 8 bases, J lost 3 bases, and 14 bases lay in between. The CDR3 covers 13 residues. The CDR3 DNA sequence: TGTGCCAGCGGTACCGGGTTGTACTACGAGCAGTACTTC. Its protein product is CASGTGLYYEQYF.

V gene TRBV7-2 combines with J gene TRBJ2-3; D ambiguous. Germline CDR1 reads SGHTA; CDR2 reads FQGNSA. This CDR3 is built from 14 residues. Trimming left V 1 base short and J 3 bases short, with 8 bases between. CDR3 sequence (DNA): TGTGCCAGCAGCTTAGGGGGAAGAACAGATACGCAGTATTTT. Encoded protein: CASSLGGRTDTQYF.

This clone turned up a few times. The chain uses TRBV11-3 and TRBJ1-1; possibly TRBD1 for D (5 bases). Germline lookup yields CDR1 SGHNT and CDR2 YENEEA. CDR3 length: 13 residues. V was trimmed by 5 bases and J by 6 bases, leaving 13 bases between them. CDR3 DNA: TGTGCCAGCAGCCTAGGGGTCGGGGCTGAAGCTTTCTTT. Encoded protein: CASSLGVGAEAFF.